This T cell receptor beta chain stems from a study of blood T cell repertoires in COVID-19. Across the whole study: Nucleic acid was either cDNA or gDNA, and it came from T cells, B-cell-depleted T cells, or PBMCs.

In the authors' workflow: By means of reference gene primer amplification, nucleated cell counts were estimated. Measured with immunoSEQ multiplex PCR; TCRdb has only the in-frame clones, and not every one. That table furnishes V, J and clone size, whereas the DNA furnished D and trimming. The data contain around 190,000 clones, 85% to 90% of them singletons. The germline CDR1 and CDR2 sequences are LNHDA and SQIVND (reference sequence). CDR3 length equals 15 residues. V shed 5 bases, J shed 6 bases, and the junction held 8 bases outside the gene matches. The chain joins TRBV19 to TRBJ1-5; 9 nucleotides agree with TRBD1. The TCR comes from a human donor in a cohort sampled during active COVID-19. Sample: peripheral blood. CDR3 DNA sequence: TGTGCCAGTAGTGCAACCGGGACAGGGCGTCAGCCCCAGCATTTT. This encodes CASSATGTGRQPQHF.